The 16 T cell receptor beta chains presented below share a single source sample, sequenced in a study of T cells in Graves' hyperthyroidism and ophthalmopathy. RNA transcripts provided the source from which TCR beta CDR3 regions were amplified. First-round RT-PCR targeting the TCR CDR3 was performed with the HTBI primer set. Each CDR3 protein is one row after TCRdb ran MiXCR on the multiplex PCR reads. The sample has some 300,000 distinct CDR3 sequences, roughly 20% seen once. The specimen was blood. The source is a man aged 50-60 years with Graves' ophthalmopathy.

This clonotype has only a few counts. The chain joins TRBV13 to TRBJ2-4; 11 bases match TRBD2. The germline CDR1 and CDR2 sequences are PRHDT and FYEKMQ (reference sequence). J lost 6 bases, V lost 1 base, and 2 bases had no gene match. The CDR3 extends over 15 amino acids. The DNA for the CDR3 is TGTGCCAGCAGCTTAGTAGGGACTAGCGGAAACATTCAGTACTTC. Translation: CASSLVGTSGNIQYF.

This clonotype was seen only a few times. The chain combines TRBV20-1 with TRBJ2-2; no clear D gene. In germline, CDR1 is DFQATT, CDR2 SNEGSKA (reference sequence). Trimming left V 5 bases short and J 2 bases short, with 9 bases between. The CDR3 runs to 13 residues. CDR3 residues: CSALHSNTGELFF. CDR3 bases: TGCAGTGCTCTCCACTCTAACACCGGGGAGCTGTTTTTT.

This clonotype was observed many times. This chain connects TRBV5-6 to TRBJ2-1; 11 bases are shared with TRBD1. Unmatched junction bases numbered 5, after V lost 2 bases and J lost 4 bases. CDR1 SGHDT and CDR2 YYEEEE come from the germline V gene. The CDR3 is made up of 16 amino acids. CDR3 sequence: CASSLGTGGRYNEQFF. The CDR3 DNA is TGTGCCAGCAGCTTAGGGACAGGGGGACGGTACAATGAGCAGTTCTTC.

This clonotype occurred a few times. V is TRBV5-6 and J is TRBJ2-2; 11 bases line up with TRBD2. Trimming at V came to 3 bases and at J to 0 bases, leaving 7 bases not matched to a gene. CDR1 and CDR2 (germline): SGHDT, YYEEEE. This CDR3 is built from 18 residues. CDR3 residues: CASSSTSGRGPNTGELFF. The CDR3 DNA is TGTGCCAGCAGCTCAACTAGCGGGAGAGGCCCGAACACCGGGGAGCTGTTTTTT.

This clonotype was counted a few times. The chain couples TRBV5-1 to TRBJ1-1, with a weak D call TRBD1 (5 bases). Trimming shortened V by 4 bases and J by 0 bases, and 13 bases separated the two germline ends. The CDR3 length is 15 residues. The germline CDR1 and CDR2 sequences are SGHRS and YFSETQ. This chain's CDR3 is CASSLRGGMNTEAFF. The CDR3 DNA is TGCGCCAGCAGCCTTCGGGGGGGAATGAACACTGAAGCTTTCTTT.

Ten or more counts support this clonotype. This CDR3 reads CASSFDGGLGGEQFF. The CDR3 DNA follows: TGCGCCAGCAGCTTCGATGGGGGACTAGGTGGTGAGCAGTTCTTC. J is TRBJ2-1 and V is TRBV5-1, with TRBD2 matching over 8 bases. Germline CDR1 SGHRS, CDR2 YFSETQ. The CDR3 consists of 15 residues. V was pared by 2 bases and J by 9 bases, with 10 bases of the junction left unmatched.

A note on this clonotype: One end of the junction is discordant with germline, which a read error may explain. The V gene is TRBV20-1, the J gene TRBJ2-3, with 8 bases fitting TRBD1. The CDR3 sequence is 14 residues long. The germline CDR1 and CDR2 sequences are DFQATT and SNEGSKA (reference sequence). CDR3 loop: CSAPWDRPTNTQCF. The DNA for the CDR3 is TGCAGTGCACCATGGGACAGGCCCACCAATACGCAGTGTTTT.

The chain links TRBV7-8 to TRBJ1-3; no clear D gene. V was cut by 4 bases and J by 4 bases, with 5 bases left in between. The CDR3 consists of 12 residues. Germline V lookup: CDR1 SGHVS, CDR2 FQNEAQ. The CDR3 loop is CASSYRGNTIYF. CDR3 nucleotides: TGTGCCAGCAGCTATAGGGGAAACACCATATATTTT.

This clonotype has only a few counts. The chain joins TRBV19 to TRBJ1-5; D gene unclear. This CDR3 region has 13 residues. Germline assignment: CDR1 LNHDA and CDR2 SQIVND (reference sequence). Trimming stripped 4 bases from V and 3 bases from J, with 7 bases between. The CDR3 coding sequence is TGTGCCAGTAGTACTATTTACAATCAGCCCCAGCATTTT. Protein product: CASSTIYNQPQHF.

The gene calls are TRBV4-2 and TRBJ2-5; TRBD1 matches 7 bases. Germline-derived CDR1 and CDR2 are LGHNA and YNFKEQ. V lost 1 base, J lost 2 bases, and 1 base stayed unmatched. This CDR3 contains 14 residues. DNA of the CDR3: TGTGCCAGCAGCCAAGGGGGACAGCAAGAGACCCAGTACTTC. It is translated as CASSQGGQQETQYF.

The chain employs TRBV3-1 and TRBJ2-1; 11 nucleotides match TRBD1. Germline-derived CDR1 and CDR2 are LGHDT and YNNKEL (reference sequence). The junction had 6 bases not matched to a gene; V was cut back by 4 bases and J by 7 bases. This CDR3 region has 15 residues. Here the CDR3 DNA reads TGTGCCAGCAGCCTACGGACAGGGGGCCCTAATGAGCAGTTCTTC. This gives the protein CASSLRTGGPNEQFF.

There are a few counts of this clonotype. V usage is TRBV15 and J usage is TRBJ2-1, with TRBD2 matching 10 bases. Germline values: CDR1 LNHNV, CDR2 YYDKDF (reference sequence). The CDR3 length is 15 residues. The V gene end was trimmed by 0 bases and the J gene end by 8 bases; junction bases not matched to a gene: 4. The CDR3 loop reads CATSRDLAGVHEQFF. The CDR3 DNA sequence: TGTGCCACCAGCAGAGATCTAGCGGGAGTGCATGAGCAGTTCTTC.

CDR3 residues: CASSQGTTELYGYTF. DNA for the CDR3: TGCGCCAGCAGCCAAGGTACGACAGAGCTCTATGGCTACACCTTC. The V call is TRBV4-1, the J call TRBJ1-2; maybe TRBD1 (5 bases). CDR1 and CDR2 (germline): MGHRA, YSYEKL. Trimming removed 1 base at V and 4 bases at J, with 13 bases between. CDR3 length equals 15 residues.

This clonotype was detected a few times. This chain joins TRBV29-1 and TRBJ2-1; TRBD2 is a possible D gene (6 bases). The CDR3 is made up of 13 amino acids. CDR1 and CDR2 (germline): SQVTM, ANQGSEA. The ends were cut back, 5 bases at V and 2 bases at J, with 10 bases in the middle. In nucleotides, the CDR3 is TGCAGCGTTTTCGGGGGAACCTACAATGAGCAGTTCTTC. Translating it yields CSVFGGTYNEQFF.

This clonotype was counted at least ten times. The rearrangement uses TRBV19 and TRBJ2-5; 12 bases match TRBD2. Per germline, CDR1 LNHDA and CDR2 SQIVND (reference sequence). With 10 bases clipped from V and 5 bases from J, the junction kept 14 bases outside the gene matches. The CDR3 extends over 16 amino acids. Written as DNA, the CDR3 is TGTGCCACCGCAACTTGGACTAGCGGGGAGAGGGAGACCCAGTACTTC. As protein: CATATWTSGERETQYF.

The genes are TRBV30 and TRBJ2-6, with 8 bases fitting TRBD2. The CDR3 extends over 14 amino acids. J was trimmed by 1 base and V by 8 bases; bases with no gene match: 4. Per the germline V gene, CDR1 is GTSNPN and CDR2 is SVGIG (reference sequence). CDR3 region: CAGPGGSGANVLTF. The CDR3 DNA sequence: TGTGCCGGACCGGGGGGGTCTGGGGCCAACGTCCTGACTTTC. Full variable domain (outside the CDR3, taken from reference TRBV30 and TRBJ2-6): SQTIHQWPATLVQPVGSPLSLECTVEGTSNPNLYWYRQAAGRGLQLLFYSVGIGQISSEVPQNLSASRPQDRQFILSSKKLLLSDSGFYLCAGPGGSGANVLTFGAGSRLTVL.